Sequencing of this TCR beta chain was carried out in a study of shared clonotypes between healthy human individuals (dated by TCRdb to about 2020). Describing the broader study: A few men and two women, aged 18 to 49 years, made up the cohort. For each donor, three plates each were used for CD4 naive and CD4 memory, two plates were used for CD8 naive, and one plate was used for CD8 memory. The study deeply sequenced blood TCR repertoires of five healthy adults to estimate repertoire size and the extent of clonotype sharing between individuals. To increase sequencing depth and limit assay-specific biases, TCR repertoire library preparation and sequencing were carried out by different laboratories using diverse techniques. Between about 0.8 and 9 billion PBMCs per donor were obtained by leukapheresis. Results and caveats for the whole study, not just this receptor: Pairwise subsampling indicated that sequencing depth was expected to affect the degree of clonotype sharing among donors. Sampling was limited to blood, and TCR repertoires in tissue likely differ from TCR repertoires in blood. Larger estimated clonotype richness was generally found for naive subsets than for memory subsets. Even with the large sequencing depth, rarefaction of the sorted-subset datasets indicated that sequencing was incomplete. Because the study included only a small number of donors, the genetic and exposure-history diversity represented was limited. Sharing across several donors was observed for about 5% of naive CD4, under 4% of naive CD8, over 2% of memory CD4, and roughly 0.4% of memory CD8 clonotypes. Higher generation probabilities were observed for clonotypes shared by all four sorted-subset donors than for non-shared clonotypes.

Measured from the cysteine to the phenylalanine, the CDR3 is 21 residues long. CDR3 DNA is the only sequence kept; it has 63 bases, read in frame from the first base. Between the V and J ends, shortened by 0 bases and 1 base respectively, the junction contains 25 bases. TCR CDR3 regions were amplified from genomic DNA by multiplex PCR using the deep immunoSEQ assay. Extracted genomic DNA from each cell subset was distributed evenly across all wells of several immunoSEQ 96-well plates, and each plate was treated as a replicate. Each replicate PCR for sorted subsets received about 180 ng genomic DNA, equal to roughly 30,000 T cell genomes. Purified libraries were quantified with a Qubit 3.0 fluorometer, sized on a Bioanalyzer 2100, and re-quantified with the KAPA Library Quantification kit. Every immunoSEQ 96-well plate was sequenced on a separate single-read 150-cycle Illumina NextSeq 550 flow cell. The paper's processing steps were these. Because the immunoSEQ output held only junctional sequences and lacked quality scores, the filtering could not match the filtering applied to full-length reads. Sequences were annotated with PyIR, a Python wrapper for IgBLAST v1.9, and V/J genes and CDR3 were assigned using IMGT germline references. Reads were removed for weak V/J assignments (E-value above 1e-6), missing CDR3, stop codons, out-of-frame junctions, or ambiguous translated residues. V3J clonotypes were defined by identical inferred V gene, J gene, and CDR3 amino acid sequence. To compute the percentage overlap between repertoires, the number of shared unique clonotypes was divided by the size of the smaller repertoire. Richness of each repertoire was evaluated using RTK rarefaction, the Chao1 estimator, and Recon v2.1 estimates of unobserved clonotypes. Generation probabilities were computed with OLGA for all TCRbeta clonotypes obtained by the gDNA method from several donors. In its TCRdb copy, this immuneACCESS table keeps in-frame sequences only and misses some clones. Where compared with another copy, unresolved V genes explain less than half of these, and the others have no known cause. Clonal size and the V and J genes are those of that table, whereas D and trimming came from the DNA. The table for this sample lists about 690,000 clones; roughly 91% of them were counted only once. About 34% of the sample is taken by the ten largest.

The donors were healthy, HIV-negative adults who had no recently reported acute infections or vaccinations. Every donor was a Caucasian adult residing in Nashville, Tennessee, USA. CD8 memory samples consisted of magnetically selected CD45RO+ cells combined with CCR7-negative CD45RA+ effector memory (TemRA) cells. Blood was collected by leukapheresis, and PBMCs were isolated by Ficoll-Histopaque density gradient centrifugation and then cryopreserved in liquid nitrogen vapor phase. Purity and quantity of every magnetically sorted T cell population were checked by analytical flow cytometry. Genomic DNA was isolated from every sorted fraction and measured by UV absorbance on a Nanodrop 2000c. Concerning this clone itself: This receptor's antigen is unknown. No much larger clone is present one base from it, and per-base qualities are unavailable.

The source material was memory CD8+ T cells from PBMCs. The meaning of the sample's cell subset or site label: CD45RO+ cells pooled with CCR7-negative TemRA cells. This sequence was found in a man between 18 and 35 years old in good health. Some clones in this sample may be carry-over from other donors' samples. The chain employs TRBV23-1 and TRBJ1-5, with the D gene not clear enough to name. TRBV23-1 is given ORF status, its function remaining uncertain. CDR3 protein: CASSQSASGTAPFSSNQPQHF. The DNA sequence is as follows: TGCGCCAGCAGTCAATCCGCGTCTGGCACAGCTCCATTTTCGAGCAATCAGCCCCAGCATTTT.